Below are 27 T cell receptor beta chains sequenced from a single sample in a study of CD8 T cells in ankylosing spondylitis. TCRdb analysed the 5' RACE reads with MiXCR anew, one entry per CDR3 protein. Found here are 150,000 to 200,000 distinct CDR3 sequences, approximately 10% of them singletons; the top ten hold about 29%. What was sequenced was blood, either unsorted or a sorted T cell fraction (not recorded which). The source is a male donor with ankylosing spondylitis or in good health (not recorded which).

This clonotype was counted ten times or more. The rearrangement links TRBV24-1 to TRBJ2-2; 7 nucleotides align to TRBD1. CDR3 length: 15 residues. Losses at the gene ends were 4 bases for V and 8 bases for J; bases not matched to a gene: 9. Germline CDR1 and CDR2: KGHDR and SFDVKD. The CDR3, as DNA: TGTGCCACCAGTGACGGACAGGAGCACCGGGGGGAGCTGTTTTTT. Encoded protein: CATSDGQEHRGELFF.

The sample holds many counts of this clonotype. CDR3 nucleotides: TGCGCCAGCAGGGCAGGGGCCAATTCTGGCTACACCTTC. Translation: CASRAGANSGYTF. The chain combines TRBV5-1 with TRBJ1-2; tentatively, D is TRBD1 (6 bases). Germline V gene sequence: CDR1 SGHRS, CDR2 YFSETQ. Trimming cost V 5 bases and J 7 bases, with 15 bases left between them. The CDR3 contains 13 residues.

This clonotype was seen many times. The chain has TRBV5-1 and TRBJ2-3; D ambiguous. The V gene lost 0 bases and the J gene lost 4 bases, with 9 bases spanning the gap. Germline V gives CDR1 SGHRS, CDR2 YFSETQ. The CDR3 runs 14 residues. CDR3 nucleotides: TGCGCCAGCAGCTTGGGCTCGGTCCCAGATACGCAGTATTTT. It is translated as CASSLGSVPDTQYF.

V and J are TRBV4-1 and TRBJ1-2; unclear D gene. Germline lookup yields CDR1 MGHRA and CDR2 YSYEKL. V was pared by 4 bases and J by 5 bases, with 8 bases between. The CDR3 is 12 amino acids. CDR3 amino acids: CASSLGPYGYTF. CDR3 DNA sequence: TGCGCCAGCAGCCTCGGACCTTATGGCTACACCTTC.

This clonotype was counted ten times or more. This chain links TRBV6-5 with TRBJ2-4; 9 nucleotides agree with TRBD2. The germline V gene encodes CDR1 MNHEY and CDR2 SVGAGI. After removal of 2 bases from V and 4 bases from J, the junction contained 9 bases not matched to a gene. The CDR3 is 17 amino acids. The CDR3 sequence: CASSYRRAGGTKNIQYF. CDR3 nucleotides: TGTGCCAGCAGTTACAGGAGAGCGGGAGGAACAAAAAACATTCAGTACTTC.

This clonotype was seen a single time. Just one base apart from a much larger clone, this may be a read error. The chain combines TRBV6-4 with TRBJ1-2; D is possibly TRBD1 (5 bases). The V end was cut by 4 bases, the J end by 4 bases, with 13 bases between. The CDR3 extends over 14 amino acids. Per the germline V gene, CDR1 is MRHNA and CDR2 is SNTAGT. As DNA, the CDR3 is TGTGCCAGCAGTGTCGGGGACGGTAGCTATGGCTACACCTTC. Its protein is CASSVGDGSYGYTF.

This clonotype was seen many times. The V call is TRBV12-3 or TRBV12-4, the J call TRBJ2-1; tentative D call: TRBD2 (5 bases). The CDR3 extends over 13 amino acids. The germline V and J ends were trimmed by 7 bases and 8 bases, with 15 bases remaining between them. The CDR3 loop is CASNSRGRDEQFF. The CDR3 bases are TGTGCCAGCAACTCACGAGGGCGAGATGAGCAGTTCTTC.

This clonotype has at least ten counts. The gene calls are TRBV4-1 and TRBJ2-2; D might be TRBD1 (6 bases). V was clipped by 1 base and J by 0 bases, with 15 bases between them. Germline-derived CDR1 and CDR2 are MGHRA and YSYEKL. CDR3 length: 18 amino acids. In DNA form, the CDR3 reads TGCGCCAGCAGCCAAGCGCCCTTAGGGACAACGAACACCGGGGAGCTGTTTTTT. It yields the protein CASSQAPLGTTNTGELFF.

This clonotype was seen ten or more times. The chain combines TRBV20-1 with TRBJ2-7, with unresolved D. The V gene lost 4 bases and the J gene lost 3 bases, with 7 bases spanning the gap. The CDR3 is 11 residues long. Germline V gives CDR1 DFQATT, CDR2 SNEGSKA (reference sequence). CDR3: CSANTVYEQYF. The DNA for the CDR3 is TGCAGTGCTAACACGGTCTACGAGCAGTACTTC.

Many counts were recorded for this clonotype. Written as DNA, the CDR3 is TGCAGCGCACAACCACAGGGGAACTATGGCTACACCTTC. This encodes CSAQPQGNYGYTF. The chain recombines TRBV29-1 with TRBJ1-2; 7 nucleotides match TRBD1. There are 13 residues in the CDR3. CDR1 is SQVTM, CDR2 ANQGSEA, per germline. The junction had 7 bases not matched to a gene; V was cut back by 7 bases and J by 2 bases.

There are many counts of this clonotype. CDR3 region: CASSLSGLAGYEQYF. In DNA, the CDR3 is TGCGCCAGCAGCTTGTCTGGCCTAGCGGGGTACGAGCAGTACTTC. This rearrangement joins TRBV5-1 to TRBJ2-7, with 9 bases that match TRBD2. CDR3 size: 15 residues. The trim removed 1 base at V and 4 bases at J, leaving 6 bases unmatched. CDR1 and CDR2 from the germline V gene are SGHRS and YFSETQ. Based on the CDR3 plus reference TRBV5-1 and TRBJ2-7, the full variable domain is KAGVTQTPRYLIKTRGQQVTLSCSPISGHRSVSWYQQTPGQGLQFLFEYFSETQRNKGNFPGRFSGRQFSNSRSEMNVSTLELGDSALYLCASSLSGLAGYEQYFGPGTRLTVT.

This clonotype was recorded many times. V usage is TRBV6-5 and J usage is TRBJ1-2; D remains unclear. From germline, CDR1 is MNHEY and CDR2 SVGAGI. V dropped 4 bases and J dropped 1 base, with 4 bases sitting between them. The CDR3 spans 12 residues. The CDR3: CASSFSNYGYTF. CDR3 nucleotide sequence: TGTGCCAGCAGTTTCAGTAACTATGGCTACACCTTC.

This clonotype came up a few times. The chain is built from TRBV10-3 and TRBJ2-1; no clear D gene. The V end lost 5 bases, the J end lost 5 bases, and 10 bases lay between the germline ends. Germline CDR1 ENHRY, CDR2 SYGVKD. The CDR3 consists of 13 residues. The CDR3 DNA sequence: TGTGCCATCAGTCTCGATACGGACAATGAGCAGTTCTTC. Its translation: CAISLDTDNEQFF.

The rearrangement joins TRBV10-3 to TRBJ2-1, with TRBD2 matching over 10 bases. V trimming: 3 bases; J trimming: 7 bases; junction bases outside the gene matches: 9. This CDR3 contains 16 residues. The germline gives CDR1 ENHRY, CDR2 SYGVKD. DNA of the CDR3: TGTGCCATCAGTGAACGACTAGCGGGCCCTGGGAATGAGCAGTTCTTC. Its translation is CAISERLAGPGNEQFF.

This clonotype was seen at least ten times. The chain links TRBV6-1 to TRBJ1-4, with D maybe TRBD1 (5 bases). Looked up from germline, CDR1 is MNHNS and CDR2 is SASEGT. Trimming cost V 5 bases and J 4 bases, with 8 bases left between them. This CDR3 is 13 amino acids long. CDR3 sequence (DNA): TGTGCCAGCAGTCGGGGGTTTAATGAAAAACTGTTTTTT. This codes for CASSRGFNEKLFF.

This clonotype was detected ten times or more. The chain couples TRBV4-1 to TRBJ2-2; TRBD2 matches at 8 bases. The CDR3 has 18 residues. Germline lookup yields CDR1 MGHRA and CDR2 YSYEKL. J was trimmed by 3 bases and V by 0 bases; bases with no gene match: 9. CDR3 sequence reads: CASSQDRAAGVYTGELFF. CDR3 sequence (DNA): TGCGCCAGCAGCCAAGATCGGGCAGCGGGAGTATACACCGGGGAGCTGTTTTTT.

This clonotype was counted only a few times. One junction end disagrees with the germline gene, perhaps due to a read error. This chain links TRBV20-1 with TRBJ2-1; 7 bases match TRBD2. Looked up from germline, CDR1 is DFQATT and CDR2 is SNEGSKA (reference sequence). The CDR3 is made up of 17 amino acids. The CDR3 sequence is CCARDPLGRGSYNEQFF. CDR3 coding DNA: TGCTGTGCTAGAGACCCCCTGGGGAGGGGCTCCTACAATGAGCAGTTCTTC.

This clonotype was seen repeatedly, ten times or more. The V and J genes are TRBV12-3 or TRBV12-4 and TRBJ2-2; D not certain. The CDR3 contains 12 residues. V was trimmed by 4 bases and J by 8 bases, leaving 8 bases between them. The CDR3 DNA follows: TGTGCCAGCAGTTCCCTTTCTGGGGAGCTGTTTTTT. It specifies CASSSLSGELFF.

The chain employs TRBV5-1 and TRBJ2-7; 9 bases map to TRBD2. The J segment lost 2 bases and the V segment lost 3 bases, leaving 6 bases of the junction unmatched. Germline assignment: CDR1 SGHRS and CDR2 YFSETQ. CDR3 size: 15 residues. The CDR3: CASSSSSSGAYEQYF. The CDR3 nucleotides are TGCGCCAGCAGCTCCTCCTCTAGCGGGGCCTACGAGCAGTACTTC.

This clonotype has ten or more counts. V and J are TRBV20-1 and TRBJ2-5; 9 positions agree with TRBD2. The CDR3 extends over 17 amino acids. V lost 0 bases, J lost 1 base, and 9 bases stayed unmatched. The germline V gene has CDR1 DFQATT and CDR2 SNEGSKA (reference sequence). The CDR3 sequence: CSARDDYGTSPQETQYF. The CDR3 coding sequence is TGCAGTGCTAGAGATGACTACGGGACTAGCCCCCAAGAGACCCAGTACTTC.

This clonotype was detected only a few times. This chain joins TRBV18 and TRBJ2-7; a possible D gene is TRBD1 (6 bases). The CDR3 runs to 14 residues. Germline CDR1 and CDR2: KGHSH and LQKENI. Trimming removed 5 bases from V and 0 bases from J, with 11 bases in between. The CDR3 DNA sequence: TGTGCCAGCTCATCAACAGGGTACTCCTACGAGCAGTACTTC. This translates into CASSSTGYSYEQYF.

This chain uses TRBV6-2 or TRBV6-3 with TRBJ2-5; D not resolved. V dropped 2 bases and J dropped 10 bases, with 17 bases sitting between them. The CDR3 is 14 residues long. Germline V CDR1 and CDR2: MNHEY, SVGEGT. Here the CDR3 DNA reads TGTGCCAGCAGTTACGGCACCCTCGGTGGAGACCAGTACTTC. Its protein is CASSYGTLGGDQYF.

This clonotype was seen a few times. The chain couples TRBV7-2 to TRBJ2-3; 8 bases map to TRBD1. From germline, CDR1 is SGHTA and CDR2 FQGNSA. After removal of 0 bases from V and 1 base from J, the junction contained 3 bases not matched to a gene. This CDR3 region has 16 residues. The CDR3 sequence: CASSLASGQGTDTQYF. The CDR3 DNA is TGTGCCAGCAGCTTAGCCTCGGGACAGGGCACAGATACGCAGTATTTT.

This clonotype has ten or more counts. This chain uses TRBV5-5 with TRBJ1-1; the match to TRBD1 covers 8 bases. The J segment lost 10 bases and the V segment lost 6 bases, leaving 14 bases of the junction unmatched. There are 14 residues in the CDR3. In germline, CDR1 is SGHKS, CDR2 YYEKEE (reference sequence). Written as DNA, the CDR3 is TGTGCCAGCACGGTACAGGGACAGGTGGGCTTAGCTTTCTTT. It specifies CASTVQGQVGLAFF.

In the case of this clonotype: This may be a read error, as it is one base from a much larger clone. The rearrangement joins TRBV10-3 to TRBJ1-1, with unresolved D. CDR1 is ENHRY, CDR2 SYGVKD, per germline. V was clipped by 2 bases and J by 3 bases, with 7 bases between them. This CDR3 is 13 amino acids long. The CDR3 protein is CAISETMDTEAFF. The DNA for the CDR3 is TGTGCCATCAGTGAGACAATGGACACTGAAGCTTTCTTT.

This clonotype was picked up many times. The chain links TRBV5-1 to TRBJ1-1; 8 bases align to TRBD1. The trim removed 4 bases at V and 1 base at J, leaving 6 bases unmatched. CDR1 is SGHRS and CDR2 is YFSETQ in the germline V gene. The CDR3 sequence is 15 residues long. The DNA of the CDR3 is TGCGCCAGCAGCCCTTCGACAGGGGCGAACACTGAAGCTTTCTTT. Protein sequence: CASSPSTGANTEAFF.

This clonotype was recorded a few times. The chain joins TRBV11-2 to TRBJ2-4; TRBD1 matches 12 bases. Germline CDR1 and CDR2: SGHAT and FQNNGV. The CDR3 is 19 residues long. V shed 0 bases and J 0 bases; nucleotides not matched to a gene: 6. CDR3 amino acids: CASSLEGTGGHKAKNIQYF. For the CDR3, the DNA is TGTGCCAGCAGCTTAGAGGGGACAGGGGGCCATAAAGCCAAAAACATTCAGTACTTC.